The rows below give T cell receptor beta chains drawn from one sample of a study of shared clonotypes between healthy human individuals. Libraries were prepared by immunoSEQ multiplex PCR; TCRdb keeps only in-frame clonotypes and omits some of them. The profile covers roughly 2.2 million clones, with approximately 93% appearing a single time and about 0.37% taken by the ten largest. Sequencing was carried out using naive CD4+ T cells from PBMCs. These receptors originate from a young man in good health. Some clones in this sample may be carry-over from other donors' samples. CDR3s include the opening cysteine and the closing phenylalanine or tryptophan. The D gene is left open where the match is weak.

TRBV5-4	TRBJ2-7	TRBD1	15	CASSPGTGDTYEQYF
TRBV5-6	TRBJ2-5	-	14	CASSLGLAQETQYF
TRBV10-3	TRBJ1-2	-	13	CAISEAYNYGYTF
TRBV5-6	TRBJ2-1	-	17	CASSFSTGEVAYNEQFF
TRBV4-2	TRBJ1-6	-	13	CASSQEGVSTLHF
TRBV19	TRBJ1-1	-	13	CASSIAWETEAFF
TRBV27	TRBJ2-1	-	16	CASSLSMGTSYNEQFF
TRBV6-4	TRBJ2-1	TRBD2	15	CASSEGGSSYNEQFF
TRBV30	TRBJ1-4	-	14	CAWMGRATNEKLFF
TRBV5-1	TRBJ2-7	TRBD1	14	CASSPGTGAYEQYF
TRBV9	TRBJ2-6	-	17	CASSIRWTVGSPNVLTF
TRBV5-4	TRBJ1-4	-	12	CASSQLGSLLFF
TRBV7-9	TRBJ2-2	TRBD1	15	CASSLLRDRAGELFF
TRBV7-2	TRBJ2-7	TRBD2	15	CASSLARGLVYEQYF
TRBV19	TRBJ1-5	-	14	CASSMGGVNQPQHF
TRBV5-1	TRBJ2-1	TRBD2	15	CASSDHSGVYNEQFF
TRBV5-1	TRBJ1-5	TRBD1	16	CASSPRDGDRVVPQHF
TRBV27	TRBJ1-4	-	16	CASSLNRGATNEKLFF
TRBV6-5	TRBJ1-1	TRBD1	15	CASRPKQGAYTEAFF
TRBV5-4	TRBJ2-7	TRBD1	14	CASKTTGDSYEQYF
TRBV6-1	TRBJ2-5	TRBD1	14	CASSEGQFQETQYF
TRBV27	TRBJ2-7	TRBD2	14	CASSFLAGSYEQYF
TRBV30	TRBJ2-6	-	12	CARLSGANVLTF
TRBV9	TRBJ2-1	-	14	CASSVIATTNEQFF
TRBV2	TRBJ2-7	-	14	CASRIGWTVYEQYF
TRBV7-9	TRBJ1-3	-	16	CASSLVVGFSGNTIYF
TRBV9	TRBJ2-3	-	15	CASSVGIESFDTQYF
TRBV4-1	TRBJ2-3	TRBD2	17	CASSQVGRGRIGDTQYF
TRBV5-4	TRBJ2-5	TRBD2	16	CASSLGGLAGRETQYF
TRBV28	TRBJ1-4	TRBD1	16	CASSLNDRVPREKLFF
TRBV6-6	TRBJ2-7	-	14	CASSQTPVRDEQYF
TRBV28	TRBJ2-7	TRBD1	15	CASSLLTGASYEQYF
TRBV28	TRBJ2-3	-	12	CASSLLLDTQYF
TRBV7-9	TRBJ2-3	-	13	CASRPTGTDTQYF
TRBV6-5	TRBJ1-2	TRBD1	15	CASTPTGTGWYGYTF
TRBV6-5	TRBJ1-3	-	11	CASSLGNTIYF
TRBV6-5	TRBJ2-6	-	12	CAVSSGANVLTF
TRBV4-1	TRBJ2-1	TRBD2	16	CASSQQTSGRVDEQFF
TRBV5-1	TRBJ2-7	-	13	CASSFRRDYEQYF
TRBV18	TRBJ2-5	-	15	CASSQNRDSQETQYF
TRBV7-9	TRBJ2-5	-	11	CASSDQETQYF
TRBV7-2	TRBJ2-7	TRBD1	16	CASSRQGGQGSYEQYF
TRBV5-5	TRBJ2-6	-	15	CASSHGYSGANVLTF
TRBV5-1	TRBJ1-4	-	15	CASSLGPGEGEKLFF
TRBV7-2	TRBJ2-2	TRBD1	17	CASRKSPGQGAAGELFF
TRBV10-3	TRBJ2-2	TRBD1	16	CAISRVGTANTGELFF
TRBV10-2	TRBJ1-5	-	13	CASMVRSNQPQHF